These 32 T cell receptor beta chains were sequenced from one sample in a study of relationships among human T cell subsets. From mRNA, alpha and beta CDR3 regions were amplified using semiquantitative ARM-PCR. Tagged nested gene-specific primers were used first, then communal superprimers amplified exponentially. TCRdb reprocessed the multiplex PCR reads with MiXCR, giving one entry per CDR3 protein. The sample holds around 14,000 distinct CDR3 sequences, roughly 60% seen once. The sample consisted of total T cells sorted from blood. The receptors derive from a man aged 40-49 years in good health.

Only one count was recorded for this clonotype. This chain connects TRBV11-2 to TRBJ2-4; D gene unclear. V lost 5 bases to trimming and J lost 3 bases, with 11 bases between them. This CDR3 has 14 amino acids. Germline V gene data show CDR1 as SGHAT and CDR2 as FQNNGV. CDR3 region: CASSDTVGKNIQYF. As DNA, the CDR3 is TGTGCCAGCAGCGACACCGTGGGCAAAAACATTCAGTACTTC.

The V and J genes are TRBV20-1 and TRBJ2-1, with 13 positions matching TRBD2. From germline, CDR1 is DFQATT and CDR2 SNEGSKA (reference sequence). There are 16 residues in the CDR3. V gave up 2 bases and J gave up 7 bases; unmatched junction bases: 8. The CDR3 DNA follows: TGCAGTGCTAGATCTCCGCGGACTAGCGGGAGTAATGAGCAGTTCTTC. It translates to CSARSPRTSGSNEQFF.

V and J are TRBV4-1 and TRBJ2-2; unclear D gene. The germline V gene encodes CDR1 MGHRA and CDR2 YSYEKL. The CDR3 is 14 amino acids. The ends were cut back, 1 base at V and 4 bases at J, with 7 bases in the middle. CDR3 protein: CASSQGKTTGELFF. Here the CDR3 DNA reads TGCGCCAGCAGCCAAGGAAAAACCACCGGGGAGCTGTTTTTT.

This clonotype was detected a few times. The chain carries TRBV7-9 and TRBJ1-5, with TRBD1 matching over 7 bases. V was clipped by 5 bases and J by 7 bases; unmatched bases: 8. Germline values: CDR1 SEHNR, CDR2 FQNEAQ (reference sequence). The CDR3 is 14 residues long. The CDR3 DNA sequence: TGTGCCAGCAGCCCAGGGGGAGGGGAACAGCCCCAGCATTTT. It specifies CASSPGGGEQPQHF.

This chain links TRBV7-8 with TRBJ2-5, with a tentative D call TRBD1 (6 bases). V shed 5 bases and J shed 7 bases, with 14 bases lying between them. The CDR3 length is 13 residues. Germline CDR1 is SGHVS and CDR2 is FQNEAQ. The CDR3 loop reads CASSRDTPGTQYF. In DNA, the CDR3 is TGTGCCAGCAGCCGGGACACCCCCGGGACCCAGTACTTC.

The rearrangement uses TRBV12-3 or TRBV12-4 and TRBJ2-1, with TRBD2 matching 9 bases. The CDR3 is 14 residues long. Trimming cost V 6 bases and J 8 bases; bases outside gene matches: 8. As DNA, the CDR3 is TGTGCCAGCAGGGATCGGACTAGCGAGGATGAGCAGTTCTTC. It encodes CASRDRTSEDEQFF.

A few counts support this clonotype. This chain uses TRBV29-1 with TRBJ2-7; the match to TRBD2 covers 8 bases. The CDR3 sequence is 12 residues long. Germline V gives CDR1 SQVTM, CDR2 ANQGSEA. The trim removed 7 bases at V and 1 base at J, leaving 3 bases unmatched. DNA of the CDR3: TGCAGCGCTTTAGCGGGGTCCTACGAGCAGTACTTC. Translating it yields CSALAGSYEQYF.

V is TRBV6-6 and J is TRBJ2-7, with 10 positions matching TRBD1. The germline V gene has CDR1 MNHNY and CDR2 SVGAGI (reference sequence). The CDR3 is made up of 15 amino acids. Trimming took 6 bases from V and 5 from J; bases not matched to a gene: 10. DNA for the CDR3: TGTGCCAGCAGCAACGAGGGACAGGGGAGGCACGAGCAGTACTTC. Translating gives CASSNEGQGRHEQYF.

This clonotype was counted once. The chain uses TRBV7-9 and TRBJ1-5; D is undetermined. The CDR3 runs 15 residues. V shed 1 base and J shed 1 base, with 8 bases lying between them. Per germline, CDR1 SEHNR and CDR2 FQNEAQ (reference sequence). CDR3 coding DNA: TGTGCCAGCAGCTTAGACAGTCGCAGCAATCAGCCCCAGCATTTT. Translated, it gives CASSLDSRSNQPQHF.

This CDR3 reads CASSAAATQILYNEQFF. DNA for the CDR3: TGTGCCAGCAGCGCTGCGGCTACCCAGATCCTCTACAATGAGCAGTTCTTC. V and J are TRBV7-9 and TRBJ2-1; D unclear. CDR1 SEHNR and CDR2 FQNEAQ come from the germline V gene (reference sequence). CDR3 length: 17 amino acids. Trimming took off 5 bases at V and 3 bases at J, with 20 bases between the two ends.

The chain couples TRBV10-3 to TRBJ2-1; TRBD2 agrees at 9 bases. Trimming removed 10 bases from V and 1 base from J; junction bases left unmatched: 17. Germline CDR1 reads ENHRY; CDR2 reads SYGVKD. The CDR3 totals 18 residues. This chain's CDR3 is CATSYPPGTSRSYNEQFF. DNA for the CDR3: TGTGCCACTTCCTACCCTCCCGGGACTAGCCGGTCCTACAATGAGCAGTTCTTC.

V gene TRBV12-3 or TRBV12-4 combines with J gene TRBJ1-3; 7 bases agree with TRBD1. The CDR3 has 18 amino acids. V shed 0 bases and J 0 bases; nucleotides not matched to a gene: 8. The CDR3 DNA sequence: TGTGCCAGCAGTTTAGCGCGACAGGGCTTTCGCTCTGGAAACACCATATATTTT. Its translation is CASSLARQGFRSGNTIYF.

This CDR3 is CASAGWDETQYF. In DNA, the CDR3 is TGCGCCAGCGCGGGCTGGGACGAGACCCAGTACTTC. This chain connects TRBV10-2 to TRBJ2-5; D may match TRBD1 or TRBD2 (5 bases each). Per germline, CDR1 WSHSY and CDR2 SAAADI. Deletions cut 8 bases from V and 5 bases from J, with 12 bases between. This CDR3 has 12 residues.

This chain uses TRBV12-3 or TRBV12-4 with TRBJ2-6; D is uncertain. CDR3 length: 14 residues. Trimming took off 5 bases at V and 0 bases at J, with 5 bases between the two ends. The CDR3 DNA sequence: TGTGCCAGCAGTCCCGTCTCTGGGGCCAACGTCCTGACTTTC. It specifies CASSPVSGANVLTF.

The DNA for the CDR3 is TGTGCCATCAGTGACGGATCCAACAGGCAGTATTTT. Translating gives CAISDGSNRQYF. The chain joins TRBV10-3 to TRBJ2-3; D ambiguous. Germline V gene data show CDR1 as ENHRY and CDR2 as SYGVKD. Trimming pared 3 bases from V and 11 bases from J, leaving 12 bases between. This CDR3 has 12 residues.

V is TRBV27 and J is TRBJ1-2; TRBD1 matches at 9 bases. Trimming cost V 6 bases and J 8 bases; bases outside gene matches: 4. This CDR3 has 12 amino acids. Looked up from germline, CDR1 is MNHEY and CDR2 is SMNVEV (reference sequence). The CDR3 nucleotides read TGTGCCAGCAGACAGGGGGCGGGAGGCTACACCTTC. This sequence encodes CASRQGAGGYTF.

The chain employs TRBV28 and TRBJ2-3; D perhaps matches TRBD1 (7 bases). In germline, CDR1 is MDHEN, CDR2 SYDVKM. The CDR3 runs 14 residues. The ends were cut back, 4 bases at V and 3 bases at J, with 11 bases in the middle. In DNA form, the CDR3 reads TGTGCCAGCAGTTCGACAGGGAGGACAGATACGCAGTATTTT. As protein: CASSSTGRTDTQYF.

The chain carries TRBV2 and TRBJ1-5, with a possible D match to TRBD1 (5 bases). Germline V gene sequence: CDR1 SNHLY, CDR2 FYNNEI. The length of the CDR3 is 14 residues. Deletions cut 9 bases from V and 5 bases from J, with 17 bases between. DNA for the CDR3: TGTGCCAGTTCACGGGGGACTGAGTATCAGCCCCAGCATTTT. This gives the protein CASSRGTEYQPQHF.

The chain combines TRBV11-3 with TRBJ1-5; 8 nucleotides match TRBD1. This CDR3 has 17 residues. Trimming removed 6 bases from V and 3 bases from J; junction bases left unmatched: 13. The germline V gene encodes CDR1 SGHNT and CDR2 YENEEA. DNA for the CDR3: TGTGCCAGCAGTACCCGGGACAGGACCTTCCACAATCAGCCCCAGCATTTT. It specifies CASSTRDRTFHNQPQHF.

This sequence joins TRBV15 and TRBJ2-1; 13 bases fit TRBD2. The CDR3 runs to 17 residues. CDR1 and CDR2 from the germline V gene are LNHNV and YYDKDF (reference sequence). V gave up 1 base and J gave up 7 bases; unmatched junction bases: 7. CDR3: CATSRVSGLAGWNEQFF. The CDR3 coding sequence is TGTGCCACCAGCAGAGTGTCGGGACTAGCGGGGTGGAATGAGCAGTTCTTC.

J is TRBJ1-1 and V is TRBV19; 7 bases map to TRBD1. This CDR3 contains 14 residues. Germline-derived CDR1 and CDR2 are LNHDA and SQIVND (reference sequence). V lost 2 bases to trimming and J lost 1 base; unmatched junction nucleotides: 1. DNA for the CDR3: TGTGCCAGTAGTATAACAGGGGAGAACACTGAAGCTTTCTTT. Translated, it gives CASSITGENTEAFF. Filled out from reference TRBV19 and TRBJ1-1, the complete variable domain reads DGGITQSPKYLFRKEGQNVTLSCEQNLNHDAMYWYRQDPGQGLRLIYYSQIVNDFQKGDIAEGYSVSREKKESFPLTVTSAQKNPTAFYLCASSITGENTEAFFGQGTRLTVV.

The rearrangement uses TRBV11-2 and TRBJ1-2, with TRBD1 as a possible D gene (6 bases). The CDR3 totals 13 residues. Germline-derived CDR1 and CDR2 are SGHAT and FQNNGV. V lost 2 bases to trimming and J lost 4 bases, with 8 bases between them. CDR3 coding DNA: TGTGCCAGCAGCTTACGGACAGTCTATGGCTACACCTTC. Amino acids: CASSLRTVYGYTF. Drawing the rest from reference TRBV11-2 and TRBJ1-2, the complete variable domain is EAGVAQSPRYKIIEKRQSVAFWCNPISGHATLYWYQQILGQGPKLLIQFQNNGVVDDSQLPKDRFSAERLKGVDSTLKIQPAKLEDSAVYLCASSLRTVYGYTFGSGTRLTVV.

V and J are TRBV27 and TRBJ1-5, with D hard to call. Trimming pared 4 bases from V and 9 bases from J, leaving 13 bases between. This CDR3 spans 13 amino acids. The germline V gene encodes CDR1 MNHEY and CDR2 SMNVEV (reference sequence). As DNA, the CDR3 is TGTGCCAGCAGTTCGGACGGCCCTTTGCCCCAGCATTTT. This encodes CASSSDGPLPQHF.

The chain has TRBV6-4 and TRBJ2-1, with a possible D match to TRBD1 (5 bases). This CDR3 has 16 amino acids. Looked up from germline, CDR1 is MRHNA and CDR2 is SNTAGT. V was pared by 0 bases and J by 2 bases, with 11 bases between. The CDR3 DNA is TGTGCCAGCAGTGACTCAGCCCAGGGCCCCTACAATGAGCAGTTCTTC. It specifies CASSDSAQGPYNEQFF.

This chain connects TRBV29-1 to TRBJ2-7; D not certain. The CDR3 runs 11 residues. In germline, CDR1 is SQVTM, CDR2 ANQGSEA. Trimming shortened V by 6 bases and J by 2 bases, and 8 bases separated the two germline ends. The CDR3 coding sequence is TGCAGCGTGCTTAGTGCCTACGAGCAGTACTTC. Translation gives CSVLSAYEQYF.

The genes are TRBV28 and TRBJ2-7; 7 bases are a match to TRBD1. Losses at the gene ends were 7 bases for V and 2 bases for J; bases not matched to a gene: 8. CDR3 size: 14 residues. From germline, CDR1 is MDHEN and CDR2 SYDVKM. This CDR3 is CASTKGTATYEQYF. CDR3 in DNA: TGTGCCAGCACCAAGGGGACAGCGACCTACGAGCAGTACTTC. Using reference TRBV28 and TRBJ2-7 for the parts outside the CDR3, the full variable domain is DVKVTQSSRYLVKRTGEKVFLECVQDMDHENMFWYRQDPGLGLRLIYFSYDVKMKEKGDIPEGYSVSREKKERFSLILESASTNQTSMYLCASTKGTATYEQYFGPGTRLTVT.

The chain recombines TRBV11-2 with TRBJ2-7, with 7 bases fitting TRBD1. V shed 1 base, J shed 1 base, and the junction held 10 bases outside the gene matches. This CDR3 spans 17 amino acids. Germline V gene sequence: CDR1 SGHAT, CDR2 FQNNGV. CDR3 in DNA: TGTGCCAGCAGCTTAGCAACGACAGGGCCGATTTCCTACGAGCAGTACTTC. This gives the protein CASSLATTGPISYEQYF.

V usage is TRBV5-6 and J usage is TRBJ2-1, with D perhaps TRBD1 (5 bases). The CDR3 is 18 residues long. Per the germline V gene, CDR1 is SGHDT and CDR2 is YYEEEE. V lost 2 bases and J 6 bases, leaving 24 bases between the germline ends. The CDR3: CASSFKGVPSLPPNEQFF. The DNA for the CDR3 is TGTGCCAGCAGCTTCAAAGGGGTCCCATCCCTTCCCCCCAATGAGCAGTTCTTC.

This chain joins TRBV29-1 and TRBJ1-1, with no clear D. Deletions cut 7 bases from V and 12 bases from J, with 18 bases between. Germline-derived CDR1 and CDR2 are SQVTM and ANQGSEA. This CDR3 spans 11 amino acids. CDR3 amino acids: CSGRPVMEPFF. CDR3 in DNA: TGCAGCGGCCGTCCAGTTATGGAGCCTTTCTTT.

The chain recombines TRBV11-1 with TRBJ2-2; D uncertain. Germline loops: CDR1 SGHAT, CDR2 FQDESV (reference sequence). The CDR3 consists of 15 residues. V was shortened by 1 base and J by 1 base, with 7 bases between the two germline ends. The CDR3 sequence: CASSLGNWNTGELFF. Written as DNA, the CDR3 is TGTGCCAGCAGCTTAGGAAACTGGAACACCGGGGAGCTGTTTTTT.

Here the CDR3 reads CASSKVSWVKGSRDPDTQYF. Here the CDR3 DNA reads TGTGCCAGCAGCAAAGTTAGTTGGGTAAAGGGTTCGAGAGACCCAGATACGCAGTATTTT. The chain couples TRBV21-1 to TRBJ2-3. TRBV21-1 is a listed pseudogene. The CDR3 runs to 20 residues.

A note on this clonotype: Relative to the germline gene, one junction end is altered; a read error may explain this. The chain couples TRBV5-4 to TRBJ2-5; TRBD2 matches 9 bases. CDR3 length: 14 amino acids. Germline V gives CDR1 SGHNT, CDR2 YYREEE (reference sequence). For the CDR3, the DNA is TGCGCCAGCAGCCAAGCGGGGGGTCAAGAGACCCAGTACTTC. Translation: CASSQAGGQETQYF.